Below, 7 T cell receptor beta chains from the same sample are listed, as sequenced in a study of identical twins (dated by TCRdb to 2016 to 2017). Library preparation employed 5' RACE. The instrument given in TCRdb is Illumina HiSeq 2000. In TCRdb, the public reads were trimmed at Q25 with fastp and aligned with MiXCR, with productive beta chains retained. Identical CDR3 protein sequences are pooled into one entry, listed with their most common genes and DNA. The sample table lists about 260,000 distinct CDR3 sequences, approximately 7% of them with a count of one. The top ten hold approximately 3.7% of the sample. This sample also appeared in a second study, on yellow fever vaccine responses in identical twins.

The sample comprised memory (CD45RO+) T cells sorted from blood. The label giving this sample's cell subset or site can be read as: CD45RO+ enriched T cells. These receptors all come from a woman between 18 and 29 years old in good health.

The V and J genes are TRBV20-1 and TRBJ1-1, with 8 bases aligning to TRBD1. With 6 bases clipped from V and 3 bases from J, the junction kept 12 bases outside the gene matches. The CDR3 sequence is 15 residues long. CDR1 is DFQATT, CDR2 SNEGSKA, per germline (reference sequence). CDR3 protein: CSAVPWDRQDTEAFF. CDR3 bases: TGCAGTGCCGTCCCCTGGGACAGGCAAGACACTGAAGCTTTCTTT.

The V gene is TRBV6-1, the J gene TRBJ1-5; D gene ambiguous. The CDR3 is 16 amino acids. The germline V and J ends were trimmed by 0 bases and 1 base, with 10 bases remaining between them. Germline V gene sequence: CDR1 MNHNS, CDR2 SASEGT. The CDR3 DNA sequence: TGTGCCAGCAGTGAAGCTTGGTTTGGAAGCAATCAGCCCCAGCATTTT. Translated: CASSEAWFGSNQPQHF.

The rearrangement uses TRBV27 and TRBJ2-2, with D unresolved. Per germline, CDR1 MNHEY and CDR2 SMNVEV (reference sequence). This CDR3 is 15 amino acids long. Between the trimmed V and J ends, which lost 3 bases and 5 bases, there was a span of 13 bases. The DNA for the CDR3 is TGTGCCAGCAGTTTTAGGCGCGGTGGGACCGGGGAGCTGTTTTTT. This gives the protein CASSFRRGGTGELFF.

This clonotype was counted only a few times. V and J are TRBV11-3 and TRBJ2-5; TRBD2 agrees at 12 bases. With 3 bases clipped from V and 1 base from J, the junction kept 3 bases outside the gene matches. CDR1 is SGHNT, CDR2 YENEEA, per germline. This CDR3 contains 16 residues. CDR3 sequence: CASSFLAGGFQETQYF. The CDR3 nucleotides are TGTGCCAGCAGCTTCCTAGCGGGGGGGTTCCAAGAGACCCAGTACTTC.

The rearrangement links TRBV6-4 to TRBJ2-1; no reliable D call. The V end was cut by 4 bases, the J end by 5 bases, with 15 bases between. Germline CDR1 MRHNA, CDR2 SNTAGT. This CDR3 is 15 amino acids long. The CDR3 here is CASSVAPSGHNEQFF. CDR3 bases: TGTGCCAGCAGTGTAGCTCCTTCTGGTCACAATGAGCAGTTCTTC.

This clonotype was detected a few times. The rearrangement joins TRBV20-1 to TRBJ2-2; no firm D call. Germline V gives CDR1 DFQATT, CDR2 SNEGSKA (reference sequence). CDR3 size: 14 residues. The V end lost 0 bases, the J end lost 1 base, and 6 bases lay between the germline ends. Here the CDR3 DNA reads TGCAGTGCTAGAGATGTAAAGAACACCGGGGAGCTGTTTTTT. Amino acids: CSARDVKNTGELFF.

V usage is TRBV20-1 and J usage is TRBJ2-2; 14 nucleotides agree with TRBD2. CDR3 size: 20 residues. Germline V gives CDR1 DFQATT, CDR2 SNEGSKA (reference sequence). Losses at the gene ends were 1 base for V and 4 bases for J; bases not matched to a gene: 14. CDR3 residues: CSARATAGLAGARGTGELFF. The CDR3 nucleotides are TGCAGTGCTAGAGCCACCGCGGGACTAGCGGGGGCCCGCGGCACCGGGGAGCTGTTTTTT.